Only one count was recorded for the clone carrying this T cell receptor (beta chain). These data come from a study of PD-L1 blockade in urothelial cancer. Study-wide background: Patients took up atezolizumab at some point between 2014 and 2015 at 1,200 mg intravenously every 3 weeks.

J was trimmed by 7 bases and V by 1 base; bases with no gene match: 8. CDR3 length: 17 residues. Germline assignment: CDR1 SGHNT and CDR2 YENEEA. Only in-frame clones appear in the TCRdb table, and some are missing; sequencing was by immunoSEQ multiplex PCR. Of 48,000 or so clones listed, about four fifths are singletons. Time point of the sample: peripheral blood 6 weeks after treatment start. This chain links TRBV11-3 with TRBJ2-1, with TRBD2 matching over 12 bases. The source is a man aged 70-80 years with urothelial cancer. The sample here was PBMCs, taken around atezolizumab (anti-PD-L1) treatment. The CDR3: CASSLGATSGSQNEQFF. DNA of the CDR3: TGTGCCAGCAGCTTAGGTGCGACTAGCGGGAGTCAGAATGAGCAGTTCTTC.